Below are 9 T cell receptor beta chains sequenced from a single sample in a study of PD-1 blockade in classical Hodgkin lymphoma (TCRdb year 2020). The library was produced with the immunoSEQ multiplex PCR assay. Sourced from immuneACCESS, this table was stored by TCRdb with only in-frame sequences that have V and J called. A share of the clones is absent; for the studies checked, an unresolved V gene accounts for under half, and the remainder has no known explanation. Across this sample there are almost 30,000 clones, with around 80% seen only once. Approximately 0.62% of the sample comes from the top ten. The time point label here, explained by the study, means: cycle 4 day 1 (C4D1), after less than seven weeks of nivolumab. Every trial patient had relapsed following autologous stem cell transplantation, and prior brentuximab vedotin exposure was what differed among cohorts A, B and C. Using a Miltenyi CD4+ T cell isolation kit, CD4+ T cells were purified from thawed PBMCs through magnetic negative selection.

The sample consisted of CD4+ T cells from blood, taken before the fourth cycle of nivolumab. The receptors shown here come from a human donor with classical Hodgkin lymphoma.

The chain is built from TRBV5-1 and TRBJ1-4; 7 nucleotides match TRBD1. Per the germline V gene, CDR1 is SGHRS and CDR2 is YFSETQ. J gave up 5 bases and V 3 bases, and 7 bases lay outside the gene matches. The CDR3 has 15 amino acids. The CDR3: CASSWGDSTNEKLFF. The DNA for the CDR3 is TGCGCCAGCAGCTGGGGGGACAGTACGAATGAAAAACTGTTTTTT.

This clone was observed once. The chain recombines TRBV6-6 with TRBJ2-7; 10 bases line up with TRBD1. Per germline, CDR1 MNHNY and CDR2 SVGAGI (reference sequence). Trimming cost V 7 bases and J 3 bases; bases outside gene matches: 6. There are 14 residues in the CDR3. CDR3 coding DNA: TGTGCCAGCACCGAGGGACAGGGGATCTACGAGCAGTACTTC. Translation gives CASTEGQGIYEQYF.

The rearrangement joins TRBV28 to TRBJ1-5; 7 positions match TRBD1. Looked up from germline, CDR1 is MDHEN and CDR2 is SYDVKM. The CDR3 runs to 14 residues. V lost 5 bases to trimming and J lost 9 bases; unmatched junction nucleotides: 10. CDR3 sequence: CASSVGDSWGPQHF. CDR3 coding DNA: TGTGCCAGCAGTGTTGGGGACAGTTGGGGGCCCCAGCATTTT.

DNA of the CDR3: TGTGCCAGCAGAAAAGGATCGGGACTAGCGGGGCCGGCATACAATGAGCAGTTCTTC. This translates into CASRKGSGLAGPAYNEQFF. The V gene is TRBV5-5, the J gene TRBJ2-1; 13 bases match TRBD2. After removal of 5 bases from V and 4 bases from J, the junction contained 15 bases not matched to a gene. Germline V gene sequence: CDR1 SGHKS, CDR2 YYEKEE (reference sequence). CDR3 length equals 19 residues.

The chain combines TRBV19 with TRBJ1-1; 9 bases are shared with TRBD1. Looked up from germline, CDR1 is LNHDA and CDR2 is SQIVND (reference sequence). This CDR3 is built from 16 residues. V shed 3 bases, J shed 5 bases, and the junction held 10 bases outside the gene matches. CDR3 DNA: TGTGCCAGTAGTATTGGGTGGACAGGGGTCGGAACTGAAGCTTTCTTT. It codes for CASSIGWTGVGTEAFF.

The chain recombines TRBV5-1 with TRBJ2-1, with 9 bases lining up with TRBD2. Germline loops: CDR1 SGHRS, CDR2 YFSETQ. V lost 0 bases, J lost 5 bases, and 3 bases stayed unmatched. The CDR3 loop spans 15 amino acids. CDR3 in DNA: TGCGCCAGCAGCTTGGCGACTAGCGGTAACAATGAGCAGTTCTTC. Encoded protein: CASSLATSGNNEQFF.

This chain joins TRBV5-1 and TRBJ1-1, with D unclear. The CDR3 has 11 residues. CDR1 and CDR2 (germline): SGHRS, YFSETQ. Trimming removed 7 bases at V and 3 bases at J, with 7 bases between. Here the CDR3 DNA reads TGCGCCAGCTCCGGGGACACTGAAGCTTTCTTT. Translation gives CASSGDTEAFF.

V and J are TRBV6-1 and TRBJ1-1, with TRBD1 matching over 7 bases. CDR3 length equals 13 residues. From germline, CDR1 is MNHNS and CDR2 SASEGT. With 5 bases clipped from V and 5 bases from J, the junction kept 5 bases outside the gene matches. CDR3 nucleotides: TGTGCCAGCAGTCACAGGGGTGGAACTGAAGCTTTCTTT. Its translation is CASSHRGGTEAFF.

This clone was observed a handful of times. This rearrangement joins TRBV5-4 to TRBJ2-4; possible D gene TRBD1, 6 bases. CDR3 size: 16 residues. Germline V gives CDR1 SGHNT, CDR2 YYREEE (reference sequence). V dropped 0 bases and J dropped 2 bases, with 12 bases sitting between them. Written as DNA, the CDR3 is TGTGCCAGCAGCTTGGCAGGGGACGATTCCAAAAACATTCAGTACTTC. Amino acid sequence: CASSLAGDDSKNIQYF.